These 28 T cell receptor beta chains originate from one sample sequenced in a study of cytomegalovirus exposure and HLA in healthy donors. PCR employed 60 Vbeta and 13 Jbeta primers. Sequenced by immunoSEQ multiplex PCR; TCRdb stores in-frame clones only, minus some. The sample lists some 150,000 clones, roughly 84% occurring once. What was sequenced was PBMCs. The source of these receptors is a woman between 18 and 29 years old in good health and CMV-seronegative.

The chain combines TRBV27 with TRBJ2-2; a possible D gene is TRBD2 (5 bases). Germline values: CDR1 MNHEY, CDR2 SMNVEV (reference sequence). The V end was cut by 1 base, the J end by 5 bases, with 17 bases between. CDR3 length: 17 amino acids. CDR3 nucleotides: TGTGCCAGCAGTTTATTCGCTCTGGGGTCGGGGACCGGGGAGCTGTTTTTT. It translates to CASSLFALGSGTGELFF.

The J gene is TRBJ2-7, the V gene TRBV29-1; a weak D match, TRBD1 (6 bases). CDR1 SQVTM and CDR2 ANQGSEA come from the germline V gene. V was cut by 6 bases and J by 0 bases, with 21 bases left in between. The CDR3 loop spans 16 amino acids. The CDR3 loop reads CSVTGKLNTSSYEQYF. As DNA, the CDR3 is TGCAGCGTGACAGGAAAATTAAATACCAGCTCCTACGAGCAGTACTTC.

J is TRBJ1-2 and V is TRBV5-1, with 8 nucleotides matching TRBD1. Germline lookup yields CDR1 SGHRS and CDR2 YFSETQ. With 2 bases clipped from V and 2 bases from J, the junction kept 8 bases outside the gene matches. The CDR3 totals 16 residues. This chain's CDR3 is CASSFKQQGVNYGYTF. CDR3 in DNA: TGCGCCAGCAGCTTCAAACAACAGGGGGTAAACTATGGCTACACCTTC.

V gene TRBV10-3 combines with J gene TRBJ2-7; weak D call: TRBD2 (6 bases). The CDR3 covers 15 residues. The germline V gene encodes CDR1 ENHRY and CDR2 SYGVKD. Trimming stripped 4 bases from V and 6 bases from J, with 19 bases between. Written as DNA, the CDR3 is TGTGCCATCAGTGGGGGGGACGGGGCGAGGAGCGAGCAGTACTTC. This encodes CAISGGDGARSEQYF.

This clone came up once. The rearrangement joins TRBV4-2 to TRBJ2-7; 14 bases line up with TRBD2. Trimming took 4 bases from V and 2 from J; bases not matched to a gene: 4. Germline V gene lookup returns CDR1 LGHNA and CDR2 YNFKEQ. This CDR3 is built from 16 residues. CDR3 DNA: TGTGCCAGCAGCCCGGGACTAGCGGGGGATACCTACGAGCAGTACTTC. Translation gives CASSPGLAGDTYEQYF.

The chain recombines TRBV10-2 with TRBJ2-1, with a weak D call TRBD2 (6 bases). The CDR3 consists of 13 residues. CDR1 is WSHSY, CDR2 SAAADI, per germline. Trimming took 6 bases from V and 5 from J, leaving 11 bases between them. For the CDR3, the DNA is TGCGCCAGCAGGGGGACTCTGAACAATGAGCAGTTCTTC. Its translation is CASRGTLNNEQFF.

The chain links TRBV6-1 to TRBJ1-2; 7 bases are a match to TRBD1. The CDR3 covers 14 residues. The V gene's germline CDR1 is MNHNS and CDR2 SASEGT. Losses at the gene ends were 5 bases for V and 5 bases for J; bases not matched to a gene: 8. The CDR3 loop is CASSTGQAAYGYTF. CDR3 DNA sequence: TGTGCCAGCAGTACCGGACAGGCGGCTTATGGCTACACCTTC.

V usage is TRBV29-1 and J usage is TRBJ1-2; a weak D match, TRBD1 (6 bases). Trimming pared 4 bases from V and 6 bases from J, leaving 15 bases between. This CDR3 is built from 13 residues. Per the germline V gene, CDR1 is SQVTM and CDR2 is ANQGSEA. CDR3 protein: CSVGPGEYNGYTF. The CDR3 DNA sequence: TGCAGCGTTGGGCCAGGGGAGTATAATGGCTACACCTTC.

J is TRBJ2-4 and V is TRBV28; tentatively, D is TRBD2 (7 bases). Germline CDR1 reads MDHEN; CDR2 reads SYDVKM. V gave up 5 bases and J gave up 3 bases, with 20 bases separating them. The CDR3 has 17 amino acids. As DNA, the CDR3 is TGTGCCAGCAGTGGGGGGGCCGGGGGCTTTCTCAAAAACATTCAGTACTTC. This translates into CASSGGAGGFLKNIQYF.

The chain couples TRBV6-1 to TRBJ1-5, with TRBD1 identical over 7 bases. The CDR3 sequence is 19 residues long. Germline assignment: CDR1 MNHNS and CDR2 SASEGT. V shed 2 bases, J shed 0 bases, and the junction held 13 bases outside the gene matches. The CDR3 sequence is CASSELPHVGTDSNQPQHF. CDR3 bases: TGTGCCAGCAGTGAATTGCCCCATGTCGGGACAGATAGCAATCAGCCCCAGCATTTT.

The chain links TRBV7-8 to TRBJ2-1; D remains unclear. V was clipped by 0 bases and J by 3 bases, with 6 bases between them. Per the germline V gene, CDR1 is SGHVS and CDR2 is FQNEAQ. This CDR3 region has 14 residues. CDR3 bases: TGTGCCAGCAGCTTAGCGAACAACTACAATGAGCAGTTCTTC. This sequence encodes CASSLANNYNEQFF.

This clone was counted only a few times. The rearrangement links TRBV7-2 to TRBJ2-6, with D perhaps TRBD2 (6 bases). The CDR3 spans 12 residues. Germline CDR1 is SGHTA and CDR2 is FQGNSA. Trimming removed 1 base from V and 15 bases from J, with 10 bases in between. CDR3 in amino acids: CASSLGGGDLTF. The CDR3, as DNA: TGTGCCAGCAGCTTAGGTGGCGGGGACCTGACTTTC.

The V and J genes are TRBV5-1 and TRBJ1-1; the D is unclear. Trimming took 0 bases from V and 8 from J, leaving 11 bases between them. CDR1 SGHRS and CDR2 YFSETQ come from the germline V gene. CDR3 length: 13 amino acids. The CDR3 spells CASSLEAVREAFF. The CDR3 region has the DNA TGCGCCAGCAGCTTGGAGGCGGTACGAGAAGCTTTCTTT. Full variable domain (remainder filled in from reference TRBV5-1 and TRBJ1-1): KAGVTQTPRYLIKTRGQQVTLSCSPISGHRSVSWYQQTPGQGLQFLFEYFSETQRNKGNFPGRFSGRQFSNSRSEMNVSTLELGDSALYLCASSLEAVREAFFGQGTRLTVV.

The CDR3 DNA sequence: TGTGCCAGCAGCTTAGGCCAGGGGGCGAACACCGGGGAGCTGTTTTTT. Protein product: CASSLGQGANTGELFF. The rearrangement joins TRBV11-1 to TRBJ2-2, with 7 positions matching TRBD1. The V and J ends lost 1 base and 0 bases, in that order; junction bases with no gene match: 2. The CDR3 runs to 16 residues. Germline CDR1 reads SGHAT; CDR2 reads FQDESV (reference sequence).

The chain couples TRBV9 to TRBJ2-5; 7 bases match TRBD1. V dropped 3 bases and J dropped 4; count of bases not matched to a gene: 3. The CDR3 consists of 13 residues. In germline, CDR1 is SGDLS, CDR2 YYNGEE. The CDR3 coding sequence is TGTGCCAGCAGCGCAGGGGGAAGAGAGACCCAGTACTTC. This gives the protein CASSAGGRETQYF. Filled out from reference TRBV9 and TRBJ2-5, the complete variable domain reads DSGVTQTPKHLITATGQRVTLRCSPRSGDLSVYWYQQSLDQGLQFLIQYYNGEERAKGNILERFSAQQFPDLHSELNLSSLELGDSALYFCASSAGGRETQYFGPGTRLLVL.

The V gene is TRBV28, the J gene TRBJ2-7; D unclear. Trimming took off 3 bases at V and 8 bases at J, with 11 bases between the two ends. This CDR3 spans 12 amino acids. Germline values: CDR1 MDHEN, CDR2 SYDVKM. This chain's CDR3 is CASSLGEWKQYF. The CDR3 nucleotides are TGTGCCAGCAGTTTGGGCGAATGGAAGCAGTACTTC.

This clone appeared a few times. The V and J genes are TRBV7-3 and TRBJ2-1; 9 positions match TRBD2. V lost 5 bases to trimming and J lost 4 bases; unmatched junction nucleotides: 6. This CDR3 is built from 15 residues. From germline, CDR1 is SGHTA and CDR2 FQGTGA. The CDR3 region is CASSRGTSSYNEQFF. CDR3 bases: TGTGCCAGCAGCCGCGGGACTAGCTCTTACAATGAGCAGTTCTTC.

The rearrangement uses TRBV7-2 and TRBJ2-1, with 7 bases aligning to TRBD2. Germline trimming cut 3 bases from V and 7 bases from J; bases unmatched to any gene: 6. The CDR3 loop spans 14 amino acids. Per the germline V gene, CDR1 is SGHTA and CDR2 is FQGNSA. As DNA, the CDR3 is TGTGCCAGCAGCTTGCTCCGGACTAGGAATGAGCAGTTCTTC. Amino acids: CASSLLRTRNEQFF.

The chain uses TRBV4-3 and TRBJ2-5; TRBD1 matches at 10 bases. The CDR3 totals 15 residues. V shed 4 bases, J shed 4 bases, and the junction held 6 bases outside the gene matches. Germline values: CDR1 LGHNA, CDR2 YSLEER. CDR3 nucleotide sequence: TGCGCCAGCAGCCCTGGGACAGGGGCCACAGAGACCCAGTACTTC. Protein product: CASSPGTGATETQYF.

The chain couples TRBV30 to TRBJ1-6; D unclear. CDR1 is GTSNPN, CDR2 SVGIG, per germline (reference sequence). The CDR3 spans 13 residues. V lost 0 bases and J 9 bases, leaving 9 bases between the germline ends. DNA for the CDR3: TGTGCCTGGAGTGTCGGGGAAGGTTCACCCCTCCACTTT. Translation gives CAWSVGEGSPLHF. Combining the CDR3 with reference TRBV30 and TRBJ1-6 gives the whole variable domain SQTIHQWPATLVQPVGSPLSLECTVEGTSNPNLYWYRQAAGRGLQLLFYSVGIGQISSEVPQNLSASRPQDRQFILSSKKLLLSDSGFYLCAWSVGEGSPLHFGNGTRLTVT.

V gene TRBV27 combines with J gene TRBJ1-2, with 7 bases aligning to TRBD1. The ends lost 5 bases at V and 8 bases at J; junction bases unmatched: 8. The V gene's germline CDR1 is MNHEY and CDR2 SMNVEV (reference sequence). The CDR3 runs to 13 residues. This CDR3 is CASSITGARGYTF. CDR3 in DNA: TGTGCCAGCAGTATTACAGGGGCGCGAGGCTACACCTTC.

The CDR3 region is CASSFPGLAGNEQFF. The CDR3 DNA reads TGTGCCAGCAGTTTTCCGGGACTAGCGGGGAATGAGCAGTTCTTC. The chain carries TRBV27 and TRBJ2-1; 13 bases are shared with TRBD2. Germline trimming cut 3 bases from V and 7 bases from J; bases unmatched to any gene: 3. Germline V gene data show CDR1 as MNHEY and CDR2 as SMNVEV (reference sequence). CDR3 size: 15 residues.

The J gene is TRBJ2-7, the V gene TRBV7-2; 9 bases fit TRBD1. The germline CDR1 and CDR2 sequences are SGHTA and FQGNSA. V lost 5 bases and J lost 3; bases outside the gene matches: 8. The CDR3 runs to 15 residues. The CDR3 region is CASSLQGAGGYEQYF. The DNA of the CDR3 is TGTGCCAGCAGCCTACAGGGGGCTGGGGGCTACGAGCAGTACTTC.

V and J are TRBV6-5 and TRBJ1-1; D uncertain. Trimming removed 8 bases at V and 5 bases at J, with 9 bases between. From germline, CDR1 is MNHEY and CDR2 SVGAGI. CDR3 length: 11 residues. CDR3 region: CASRGVTEAFF. The CDR3 DNA reads TGTGCCAGCCGGGGAGTTACTGAAGCTTTCTTT.

The CDR3: CASRTMEGLGQPQHF. The CDR3 DNA sequence: TGTGCCAGTAGAACCATGGAGGGTCTGGGTCAGCCCCAGCATTTT. The chain is built from TRBV19 and TRBJ1-5; D remains unclear. This CDR3 spans 15 amino acids. Germline V gene data show CDR1 as LNHDA and CDR2 as SQIVND (reference sequence). Trimming took off 6 bases at V and 6 bases at J, with 18 bases between the two ends.

The genes are TRBV21-1 and TRBJ2-1; TRBD2, as called in the table, went unchecked against the DNA. TRBV21-1 is a documented pseudogene. The CDR3 is 16 residues long. This CDR3 reads CAGEGGSSGRNDEQFF. In DNA, the CDR3 is TGTGCCGGCGAGGGGGGCTCCAGCGGGAGGAACGATGAGCAGTTCTTC.

The J gene is TRBJ2-1, the V gene TRBV5-4; D is unclear. The V gene's germline CDR1 is SGHNT and CDR2 YYREEE (reference sequence). V was cut by 1 base and J by 7 bases, with 12 bases left in between. This CDR3 is 14 amino acids long. In nucleotides, the CDR3 is TGTGCCAGCAGCTTGCCCCTTGGGCGAAATGAGCAGTTCTTC. It translates to CASSLPLGRNEQFF.

The rearrangement links TRBV20-1 to TRBJ1-1, with no clear D. Germline V gene data show CDR1 as DFQATT and CDR2 as SNEGSKA (reference sequence). This CDR3 spans 11 amino acids. Trimming cost V 2 bases and J 7 bases, with 8 bases left between them. The CDR3: CSARTGGEAFF. In DNA form, the CDR3 reads TGCAGTGCTAGAACTGGAGGTGAAGCTTTCTTT.